This TCR beta chain is from a study of control samples from healthy donors and cancer patients. Germline V CDR1 and CDR2: MGHRA, YSYEKL. This CDR3 spans 16 amino acids. The V end lost 1 base, the J end lost 4 bases, and 16 bases lay between the germline ends. Some clones are missing from TCRdb's copy, which holds only in-frame ones; the method was immunoSEQ multiplex PCR. The table shows some 150,000 clones, with around 93% occurring only once. The chain has TRBV4-1 and TRBJ2-5, with D perhaps matching TRBD1 or TRBD2 (6 bases each). The clonotype originates from a woman aged 55 to 70 in good health. Sequencing was carried out using blood. CDR3 sequence: CASSQGGGLRGETQYF. CDR3 nucleotide sequence: TGCGCCAGCAGCCAAGGAGGGGGGCTCCGGGGAGAGACCCAGTACTTC.